This T cell receptor beta chain comes out of a study of shared clonotypes between healthy human individuals. Sequencing was performed with immunoSEQ multiplex PCR; in TCRdb, only in-frame clones are kept and a portion is missing. Among about 490,000 clones, 70% to 80% were seen once, and the ten largest hold over 10%. The germline V gene encodes CDR1 MDHEN and CDR2 SYDVKM. Trimming stripped 6 bases from V and 4 bases from J, with 24 bases between. This CDR3 comprises 17 residues. This clone was seen many times. This receptor was obtained from a woman aged 40 to 49 in good health. Some clones in this sample may be carry-over from other donors' samples. Sequenced: PBMCs. The genes are TRBV28 and TRBJ1-1; D gene unclear. CDR3 amino acids: CASRPIYTNPPTTEAFF. CDR3 nucleotides: TGTGCCAGCAGGCCAATTTATACTAATCCCCCTACCACTGAAGCTTTCTTT.